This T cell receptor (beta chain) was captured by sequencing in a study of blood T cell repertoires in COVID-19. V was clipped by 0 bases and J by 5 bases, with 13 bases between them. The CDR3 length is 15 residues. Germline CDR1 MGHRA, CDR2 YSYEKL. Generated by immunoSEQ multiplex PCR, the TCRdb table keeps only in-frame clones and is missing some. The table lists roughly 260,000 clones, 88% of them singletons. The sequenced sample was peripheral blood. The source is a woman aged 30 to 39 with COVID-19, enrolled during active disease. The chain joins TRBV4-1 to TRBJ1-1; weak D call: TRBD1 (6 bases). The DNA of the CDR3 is TGCGCCAGCAGCCAAGAGAGGGGGAGGGTTACTGAAGCTTTCTTT. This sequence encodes CASSQERGRVTEAFF.